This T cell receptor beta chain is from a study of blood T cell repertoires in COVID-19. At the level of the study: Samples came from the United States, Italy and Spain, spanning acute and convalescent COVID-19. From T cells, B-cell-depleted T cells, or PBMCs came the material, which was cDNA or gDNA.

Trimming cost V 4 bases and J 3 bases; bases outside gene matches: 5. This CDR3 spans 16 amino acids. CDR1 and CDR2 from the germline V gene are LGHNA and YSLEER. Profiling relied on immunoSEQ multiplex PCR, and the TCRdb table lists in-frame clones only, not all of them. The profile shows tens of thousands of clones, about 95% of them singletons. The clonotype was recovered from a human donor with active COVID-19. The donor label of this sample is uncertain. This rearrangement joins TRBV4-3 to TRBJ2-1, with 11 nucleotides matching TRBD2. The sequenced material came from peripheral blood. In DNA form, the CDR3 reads TGCGCCAGCAGCCTCGGGACTAGCGGACTCTACAATGAGCAGTTCTTC. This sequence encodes CASSLGTSGLYNEQFF.